Listed below are T cell receptor beta chains from one sample, sequenced in a study of PD-1 blockade in classical Hodgkin lymphoma. Assay used: immunoSEQ multiplex PCR; TCRdb lists only in-frame clones, some missing. The sample lists tens of thousands of clones, more than 90% occurring once. The source material was peripheral blood mononuclear cells (PBMCs), sampled before the fourth cycle of nivolumab. The receptors were sampled from a human donor with classical Hodgkin lymphoma. The CDR3 runs from the conserved cysteine through the conserved F or W. The order of the fields is D gene, clone size, V gene, J gene, CDR3 protein, CDR3 DNA. The D gene is left open where the match is weak. The size of a clone is reported for some rows only, either as once, few or many, or as a class for expanded clones.

>.|.|TRBV5-1|TRBJ2-5
CASSSQGWEQYF
TGCGCCAGCAGCTCACAGGGTTGGGAGCAGTACTTC
>TRBD2|.|TRBV11-2|TRBJ2-3
CASSPGLDSDTQYF
TGTGCCAGCAGCCCAGGACTAGATTCAGATACGCAGTATTTT
>.|.|TRBV6-5|TRBJ1-6
CASGVRGNSPLHF
TGTGCCAGCGGGGTCAGGGGAAATTCACCCCTCCACTTT
>.|.|TRBV6-6|TRBJ2-1
CASSYLGPTYNEQFF
TGTGCCAGCAGTTACCTGGGACCGACCTACAATGAGCAGTTCTTC
>.|.|TRBV19|TRBJ2-7
CASRIADSSYEQYF
TGTGCCAGTAGAATTGCGGACAGCTCCTACGAGCAGTACTTC
>TRBD1|.|TRBV28|TRBJ2-7
CASSLLFSVIGTAGGKNAYEQYF
TGTGCCAGCAGTTTACTTTTTTCGGTTATAGGGACAGCTGGGGGAAAGAATGCCTACGAGCAGTACTTC
>.|.|TRBV15|TRBJ2-4
CATSRGGVGTLAKNIQYF
TGTGCCACCAGCAGAGGAGGGGTTGGGACACTAGCCAAAAACATTCAGTACTTC
>.|.|TRBV7-2|TRBJ2-2
CASSLVTGIRTSGELFF
TGTGCCAGCAGCTTAGTAACGGGAATCCGAACCTCCGGGGAGCTGTTTTTT
>.|.|TRBV7-9|TRBJ2-4
CASSLVGAGTGYIQYF
TGTGCCAGCAGCTTAGTAGGGGCAGGGACTGGGTACATTCAGTACTTC
>.|.|TRBV28|TRBJ1-5
CASSLGGNGPNQPQHF
TGTGCCAGCAGTTTGGGGGGTAACGGGCCCAATCAGCCCCAGCATTTT
>TRBD2|few|TRBV27|TRBJ2-1
CASSLQAGTYNEQFF
TGTGCCAGCAGTCTTCAAGCGGGAACCTACAATGAGCAGTTCTTC
>TRBD2|.|TRBV28|TRBJ2-1
CASSFARESYNKQFF
TGTGCCAGCAGTTTTGCGCGGGAGTCCTACAATAAGCAGTTCTTC
>.|.|TRBV10-3|TRBJ1-2
CATSARSRDGYTF
TGTGCCACGAGCGCTAGGAGTAGGGATGGCTACACCTTC
>.|.|TRBV5-1|TRBJ1-2
CASWGPEIQGDYGYTF
TGCGCCAGCTGGGGGCCCGAAATACAGGGAGACTATGGCTACACCTTC
>.|.|TRBV5-1|TRBJ2-1
CASSSGTVYNEQFF
TGCGCCAGCAGCAGCGGGACAGTTTACAATGAGCAGTTCTTC
>TRBD2|.|TRBV2|TRBJ2-7
CASRGGYSGSSYEQYF
TGTGCCAGCAGGGGGGGGTATAGCGGGAGCTCCTACGAGCAGTACTTC
>TRBD2|.|TRBV6-1|TRBJ2-3
CASSGTSGVPILDTQYF
TGTGCCAGCAGTGGGACTAGCGGAGTCCCCATCCTAGATACGCAGTATTTT
>.|.|TRBV6-1|TRBJ2-5
CASSGMTLVETQYF
TGTGCCAGCAGTGGGATGACTTTGGTGGAGACCCAGTACTTC
>.|.|TRBV6-5|TRBJ2-7
CASKHGDSRYEQYF
TGTGCCAGCAAACATGGGGACTCCCGCTACGAGCAGTACTTC
>.|.|TRBV4-2|TRBJ2-3
CASSQAGTSTDTQYF
TGTGCCAGCAGCCAGGCTGGTACTAGCACAGATACGCAGTATTTT
>TRBD2|.|TRBV4-2|TRBJ2-2
CASSPRTSGGAGSTGELFF
TGTGCCAGCAGCCCTCGGACTAGCGGGGGGGCTGGTAGCACCGGGGAGCTGTTTTTT
>.|.|TRBV19|TRBJ2-2
CATRTLPNTGELFF
TGTGCCACGAGGACGCTGCCGAACACCGGGGAGCTGTTTTTT
>.|.|TRBV5-1|TRBJ2-5
CASSSGRPQETQYF
TGCGCCAGCAGCTCCGGACGGCCACAAGAGACCCAGTACTTC
>TRBD2|.|TRBV28|TRBJ2-7
CASIGTGGTHEQYF
TGTGCCAGCATCGGGACGGGGGGGACCCACGAGCAGTACTTC
>.|.|TRBV27|TRBJ1-5
CASSLQGLNQPQHF
TGTGCCAGCAGTCTACAGGGCCTTAATCAGCCCCAGCATTTT
>TRBD2|.|TRBV5-4|TRBJ2-1
CASSFRGLAGTIGVDEQFF
TGTGCCAGCAGCTTTCGGGGACTAGCGGGGACAATAGGAGTCGATGAGCAGTTCTTC
>TRBD1|.|TRBV2|TRBJ2-5
CASKDRGETQYF
TGTGCCAGCAAGGACAGGGGAGAGACCCAGTACTTC
>.|few|TRBV27|TRBJ2-1
CASGLDRSSYNEQFF
TGTGCCAGCGGCCTTGACAGGAGCTCCTACAATGAGCAGTTCTTC
>TRBD2|.|TRBV7-8|TRBJ2-7
CASSPRTSGFSYEQYF
TGTGCCAGCAGCCCAAGGACTAGCGGGTTTTCCTACGAGCAGTACTTC
>TRBD2|.|TRBV28|TRBJ2-7
CASSRGSSGVHEQYF
TGTGCCAGCAGCCGTGGCTCTAGCGGGGTCCACGAGCAGTACTTC
>.|.|TRBV6-1|TRBJ2-5
CASCRDAQETQYF
TGTGCCAGCTGTCGGGACGCACAAGAGACCCAGTACTTC
>TRBD2|.|TRBV4-2|TRBJ2-3
CASSQVGGSTDTQYF
TGTGCCAGCAGCCAAGTGGGGGGGAGCACAGATACGCAGTATTTT
>TRBD1|.|TRBV6-1|TRBJ1-5
CASSEWVRGLPPNQPQHF
TGTGCCAGCAGTGAGTGGGTCAGGGGGCTCCCCCCAAATCAGCCCCAGCATTTT
>.|.|TRBV11-2|TRBJ1-5
CASSLDPGDRTQHF
TGTGCCAGCAGCTTAGACCCCGGGGATAGGACCCAGCATTTT
>TRBD1|.|TRBV25-1|TRBJ1-1
CASRETGGLNTEAFF
TGTGCCAGCAGGGAGACAGGGGGACTGAACACTGAAGCTTTCTTT
>TRBD1|.|TRBV6-1|TRBJ1-5
CASRWTGPSNQPQHF
TGTGCCAGCAGATGGACAGGGCCCTCAAATCAGCCCCAGCATTTT
>.|few|TRBV2|TRBJ2-2
CASRASASNTGELFF
TGTGCCAGCAGGGCCAGCGCCTCGAACACCGGGGAGCTGTTTTTT
>.|.|TRBV5-4|TRBJ2-3
CASRETGTSTDTQYF
TGTGCCAGCAGGGAGACAGGGACTAGCACAGATACGCAGTATTTT
>.|.|TRBV4-1|TRBJ2-7
CASSQGLAGILYYEQYF
TGCGCCAGCAGCCAGGGACTGGCCGGAATTCTCTACTACGAGCAGTACTTC
>TRBD1|.|TRBV13|TRBJ2-7
CASSLRGQGGREQYF
TGCGCCAGCAGCTTACGCGGACAGGGGGGGAGGGAGCAGTACTTC
>TRBD2|.|TRBV2|TRBJ2-1
CASSSGTSGGPYNEQFF
TGTGCCAGCAGTTCCGGGACTAGCGGGGGGCCATACAATGAGCAGTTCTTC
>TRBD2|.|TRBV7-3|TRBJ2-1
CASSLSSGNNEQFF
TGTGCCAGCAGCTTGTCTAGCGGAAACAATGAGCAGTTCTTC